The 7 T cell receptor beta chains presented below share a single source sample, sequenced in a study of CD8 T cells in Susac syndrome. After extraction with the RNeasy kit, roughly 0.45 to 1 ug of the RNA was reverse transcribed using random hexamers. TCRdb ran MiXCR on the immunoSEQ multiplex PCR reads and lists one entry per CDR3 protein. Counted here are over 150,000 distinct CDR3 sequences, about 93% occurring once; the ten biggest clones make up roughly 0.094%. Specimen: CD4+ T cells from PBMCs. Every receptor here comes from a human donor with multiple sclerosis.

The gene calls are TRBV4-3 and TRBJ2-1; 16 positions agree with TRBD2. Trimming cost V 0 bases and J 9 bases; bases outside gene matches: 2. The germline gives CDR1 LGHNA, CDR2 YSLEER. The CDR3 consists of 16 residues. For the CDR3, the DNA is TGCGCCAGCAGCCAAGAGGGACTAGCGGGAGGGATTGAGCAGTTCTTC. Protein sequence: CASSQEGLAGGIEQFF.

This rearrangement joins TRBV20-1 to TRBJ2-5; 12 bases match TRBD2. Germline CDR1 and CDR2: DFQATT and SNEGSKA (reference sequence). Germline trimming cut 1 base from V and 5 bases from J; bases unmatched to any gene: 5. The CDR3 runs 15 residues. This CDR3 reads CSARGLAGGRETQYF. DNA for the CDR3: TGCAGTGCTAGAGGTCTAGCGGGAGGGCGGGAGACCCAGTACTTC.

This chain connects TRBV6-5 to TRBJ1-3; no clear D. CDR1 MNHEY and CDR2 SVGAGI come from the germline V gene. The ends were cut back, 6 bases at V and 3 bases at J, with 9 bases in the middle. The CDR3 has 13 amino acids. The CDR3 coding sequence is TGTGCCAGCAGCGTGGGAATTGGAAACACCATATATTTT. This codes for CASSVGIGNTIYF.

The CDR3 is CASSSSTEAFF. The CDR3 DNA reads TGTGCCAGCAGTTCTTCAACTGAAGCTTTCTTT. The chain links TRBV6-5 to TRBJ1-1; D unclear. Trimming removed 4 bases at V and 5 bases at J, with 5 bases between. This CDR3 spans 11 amino acids. Germline CDR1 is MNHEY and CDR2 is SVGAGI.

The J gene is TRBJ1-1, the V gene TRBV12-5, with D possibly matching TRBD1 (5 bases). Germline V lookup: CDR1 LGHNT, CDR2 FRNRAP. The CDR3 covers 15 residues. V lost 7 bases and J lost 1, with 16 bases in between. CDR3 sequence reads: CASARDRAGNTEAFF. The CDR3 DNA sequence: TGTGCTAGTGCCAGGGACCGGGCGGGGAACACTGAAGCTTTCTTT.

This chain joins TRBV11-2 and TRBJ2-7; the D gene is possibly TRBD2 (7 bases). CDR1 and CDR2 (germline): SGHAT, FQNNGV. This CDR3 has 14 residues. V was shortened by 1 base and J by 4 bases, with 11 bases between the two germline ends. The CDR3 is CASSLVRGAYEQYF. Written as DNA, the CDR3 is TGTGCCAGCAGCTTAGTCCGGGGGGCATACGAGCAGTACTTC.

The chain joins TRBV28 to TRBJ1-2; D is uncertain. The CDR3 is 15 residues long. V lost 0 bases and J lost 0, with 8 bases in between. Germline V CDR1 and CDR2: MDHEN, SYDVKM. CDR3: CASSLWTGANYGYTF. The CDR3 nucleotides are TGTGCCAGCAGTTTATGGACGGGAGCTAACTATGGCTACACCTTC.